This T cell receptor (beta chain) was documented in a study of CD8+CD57+ T cells in acquired aplastic anemia. General observations from the study: Patients showed no significant difference from controls in CD8+ Simpson's diversity.

Only patients with CD8+CD57+ cell expansion on flow cytometry were chosen for sequencing. This clonotype was seen a handful of times. Its antigen is currently unknown. TCR beta VDJ and CDR3 profiling used genomic DNA as template. TCRdb fed the reads into MiXCR, producing one record per CDR3 protein. This table holds some 200,000 distinct CDR3 sequences, less than 60% found once. The clonotype comes from a human donor with aplastic anemia. The sequenced material came from sorted CD4+, CD8+, or CD8+CD57+ T cells (not recorded which) from PBMCs.

CDR3 sequence reads: CASSQTGAPYEQYF. The CDR3 DNA reads as TGCGCCAGCAGCCAGACAGGGGCCCCCTACGAGCAGTACTTC. The chain employs TRBV5-1 and TRBJ2-7, with 8 positions matching TRBD1. V dropped 4 bases and J dropped 2; count of bases not matched to a gene: 5. Germline assignment: CDR1 SGHRS and CDR2 YFSETQ. This CDR3 contains 14 residues.